This T cell receptor beta chain is drawn from a study of blood T cell repertoires in COVID-19 (dated by TCRdb to about 2020). Regarding the complete study: Collaborator samples came from the United States, Italy and Spain and covered acute and convalescent phases of COVID-19. The prospective study material was composed of cDNA or gDNA derived from T cells, B-cell-depleted T cells, or PBMCs. Deeply sampled blood TCRbeta repertoires from subjects exposed to, actively infected with, or recovered from COVID-19 were included in the dataset. The repertoires were made available in a free public database intended to serve as a resource for research on the immune response to SARS-CoV-2. The samples were drawn from two sources: the first 160 participants of the ongoing ImmuneRACE study, and about 1,300 subjects contributed by 6 global collaborators. The sample metadata nearly always contained a de-identified subject ID, COVID-19 status, age in years and sex. Where HLA class I and class II types were available, the types were taken from metadata supplied by the sample provider, not from assay-based typing. Study-wide conclusions, independent of this receptor: The quantity of clinical and demographic metadata differed by source and by participant and was supplied without curation.

The collaborating institutions used their own protocols to collect whole blood in K2EDTA tubes. For TCRbeta analysis, collaborator samples were shipped as frozen whole blood, as isolated PBMCs, or as DNA extracted from either sample type. TCRbeta CDR3 regions were amplified from genomic DNA by means of the immunoSEQ Assay, a bias-controlled multiplex PCR. In the paper's pipeline: The number of nucleated cells in each sample was estimated by amplification of reference gene primers within the assay. To quantify the absolute abundance of each unique TCRbeta CDR3 rearrangement, sequence reads were collapsed and filtered. For each sample, productive Simpson clonality was calculated by taking the square root of Simpson's diversity index across productive rearrangements. This is the immuneACCESS table as TCRdb keeps it, with only in-frame sequences that have V and J called. A part of the clones is gone; compared with another copy, unresolved V genes explain less than half, and the rest is unexplained. The DNA gave D and trimming, while V, J and clone size come from that table. The table for this sample lists just under 150,000 clones; more than 80% of them were counted only once. The leading ten clones occupy 4.8% of the sample.

As regards this clone: The specificity of this receptor is unknown. No much larger clone exists at a distance of one base, and base qualities are not known.

Relative to germline, V is missing 3 bases and J is missing 7 bases, with 4 bases of the junction outside any gene match. Measured from the cysteine to the phenylalanine, the CDR3 is 16 residues long. The read is trimmed to its CDR3 DNA, 48 bases read in frame from base 1. Per the germline V gene (reference sequence), LNHNV is the CDR1 and YYDKDF is the CDR2. The source is a human donor in a cohort sampled during active COVID-19. The sample comprised peripheral blood. Here the chain combines TRBV15 and TRBJ1-6, with TRBD1 identical over 12 junction bases. The CDR3 reads CATSRGTGGENSPLHF. The DNA sequence is TGTGCCACCAGCAGGGGGACAGGGGGCGAGAATTCACCCCTCCACTTT.